This entry describes one TCR beta chain. Antigen unknown. One entry per CDR3 protein, called by TCRdb with MiXCR from the 5' RACE reads. The data show more than 200,000 distinct CDR3 sequences, around 10% seen once. This record belongs to a study of identical twins. Study-wide results and caveats: Where out-of-frame alpha sequences were twin-shared, they showed excess low generation probability. Researchers caution that invariant MAIT and iNKT cells could partly confound zero-insertion analyses.

CDR1 MNHNY and CDR2 SVGAGI come from the germline V gene (reference sequence). The CDR3 is made up of 12 amino acids. Trimming shortened V by 5 bases and J by 5 bases, and 9 bases separated the two germline ends. Sequenced input: memory (CD45RO+) T cells sorted from blood. The source of this sequence is a woman between 18 and 29 years old in good health. The V call is TRBV6-6, the J call TRBJ1-2, with no clear D. CDR3 in amino acids: CASSDPAYGYTF. CDR3 bases: TGTGCCAGCAGTGACCCAGCATATGGCTACACCTTC.